This T cell receptor (beta chain) was identified during a study of blood T cell repertoires in COVID-19. Looking at the study overall: PBMCs, B-cell-depleted T cells, or T cells were the source of the cDNA or gDNA that made up the material.

The authors' processing: Scientists estimated how many nucleated cells there were by amplifying reference gene primers. Repertoires were generated with immunoSEQ multiplex PCR, while TCRdb's copy carries only in-frame clones and drops some. The D gene and trimming were derived from the DNA, and the V and J assignments and clone size from that table. The sample records approximately 50,000 clones, about nine tenths being singletons. This CDR3 region has 14 residues. The V end lost 4 bases, the J end lost 0 bases, and 9 bases lay between the germline ends. In germline, CDR1 is LNHNV, CDR2 YYDKDF (reference sequence).

The sequenced sample consisted of peripheral blood. The gene calls are TRBV15 and TRBJ1-1, with a tentative D call TRBD1 (5 bases). The TCR was taken from a man in his forties with acute or convalescent COVID-19. CDR3 in DNA: TGTGCCACCAGCATAGGGACTCTGAACACTGAAGCTTTCTTT. Residues: CATSIGTLNTEAFF.